Detailed here is one TCR beta chain. The antigen this receptor binds is unknown. No much larger clonotype is one base removed from it; base qualities were not supplied. The cohort was made up of about 610 healthy bone marrow donors. At the time of sampling, every cohort member was nominally healthy, though immune exposures that went unrecorded were likely present. The donor tested CMV seronegative and was one of the 352 seronegative cohort members. Every donor gave a peripheral blood sample, and the peripheral blood mononuclear cells from that sample were used for TCR beta sequencing. Genomic DNA was extracted from the blood cell samples with the Qiagen DNeasy Blood Extraction Kit. The sample comes from a study of cytomegalovirus exposure and HLA in healthy donors (dated 2017 in TCRdb). With regard to the full study: An earlier analysis of several hundred of the donors reported 276 Gb of sequence data and some 100 million unique TCR beta sequences from around 200 million T cells. The study was designed to test whether signatures of past pathogen exposure could be identified by cataloging public T cell receptors. Every repertoire in the discovery cohort had been generated on one and the same sequencing platform. Donor age, sex, ethnicity and CMV serostatus were compiled together with the repertoire data. Both class I and class II loci were covered by HLA typing, at four-digit resolution. To study patterns of TCR occurrence, a later analysis re-analyzed previously published TCR beta repertoires from several hundred donors and added high-resolution HLA genotyping. Besides the first cohort of about 730 subjects, a separate validation cohort made up of 120 different subjects was used. Roughly 300 gigabases of sequencing data and around 80 million unique TCR sequences made up an early release that covered nearly 650 HLA-typed donors. Of the 300 to 500 genotyped donors, 70% to 90% were placed in the genetic ancestry cluster associated with self-reported Caucasian donors. The study profiled the T cell repertoires of under 700 subjects by immunosequencing and related them to cytomegalovirus serostatus. High-throughput TCR immunosequencing, statistical association of individual TCRs with disease status, and machine learning were combined to predict cytomegalovirus infection status. In the later analysis, no new phenotypic data were used to find candidate immune exposures; instead, reliance was placed on TCR beta sequences and their occurrence across donors. Among some 400 genotyped donors of the cohort, an average of approximately 240,000 unique TCR beta nucleotide sequences was sequenced per donor, of which about 19% were non-productive. The number of donors typed differed by locus, with 629-630 for A, B, C, DRB1 and DQB1, roughly 520 for DQA1, about 610 for DPA1, and around 430 for DPB1. Genome-wide SNP genotypes for about 55% of the 666 donors were used in a later genetic analysis, which treated that subset as a discovery cohort. To decide whether each TCR beta V gene segment behaved as functional or pseudogenic, an earlier analysis of over 500 of the donors relied on high-throughput TCR beta sequencing. Because of strong linkage in the cohort, roughly five DR-DQ haplotypes were treated as single units for association and clustering. The paper's findings and limits, for the study overall: When HLA alleles, especially DR and DQ, strongly co-occurred, attributing TCR associations to individual alleles was difficult. A further reported finding was that TCR beta sequences accurately predicted the HLA-A and HLA-B alleles for most subjects in the first cohort. Because HLA typing was unavailable for some donors at each locus, only the typed subset was used in association tests. The earlier analysis of about 600 of the donors excluded roughly 16 rarely observed V segments, including chromosome 9 orphons, because counts were too low. Some IMGT-functional V segments, including TRBV6-2 and TRBV6-3, could not be told apart with the 87-base-pair reads, so those segments were excluded. A total of roughly 160 TCR beta chains were listed by the study as associated with cytomegalovirus. The classifier was reported to diagnose cytomegalovirus status with high specificity and sensitivity in both the original cohort and the validation cohort. A later genetic analysis reported fewer N-insertions in productive TCRs among donors in an Asian-associated ancestry cluster than the approximately 700-donor mean. Specific HLA alleles were associated with 15,000 to 20,000 TCR beta sequences at a false discovery rate of 0.05 in a later analysis. According to the authors, the approach could potentially be generalized to other disease states and immunological phenotypes. Immune exposure information for the cohort was limited to CMV serostatus. Most TCR sequences were observed very rarely across donors, whereas some public TCRs were present in many individuals. A later analysis found that most CMV-associated TCR beta chains appeared HLA-restricted, with HLA associations seemingly driven largely by CMV exposure. A later genetic analysis associated a missense DCLRE1C variant with V-gene and J-gene trimming of TCR beta chains, and an independent cohort replicated the association. According to a later analysis, parvovirus B19, influenza, CMV and Epstein-Barr virus appeared linked to several top co-occurrence clusters. Three of the identified cytomegalovirus-associated TCR beta chains were confirmed in vitro to be specific for cytomegalovirus antigens. Broadly in line with IMGT annotations, most TCR beta V segments showed up in productive rearrangements about 87% or about 30% of the time in an earlier analysis of 587 of the donors. Correlated functional status among segregating V segments might reflect linkage disequilibrium, but an unknown experimental factor could not be ruled out. This cohort had only TCR beta chains sequenced, and the lack of alpha or paired-chain data limited which features could be detected. A later analysis found that TCR association rates varied across HLA loci, with DRB1 alleles showing the most associated TCRs and HLA-C alleles the fewest. A cluster of highly shared sequence variants was judged likely to represent a technical artifact of the sequencing pipeline. In a later analysis, HLA-associated TCR beta chains were found to be more clonally expanded and to have lower generation probabilities than equally common non-associated chains. The presence/absence analyses assumed that sequencing depth was roughly uniform across donors, and that assumption may not be true.

The library was prepared using the immunoSEQ multiplex PCR assay. For the multiplex PCR, a mixture combining 60 forward primers for TCR Vbeta segments and 13 reverse primers for TCR Jbeta segments was used. The CDR3 region of rearranged TCR beta genes was amplified from genomic DNA by a multiplex PCR assay. On the Illumina HiSeq System, the amplified TCR beta libraries were sequenced as 87-base-pair reads. The authors processed their data as follows. A later analysis counted approximately 84 million unique TCR beta chains across the 640 or so repertoires, and roughly 9.9 million of these chains were shared by at least two donors. Raw reads were error-corrected and collapsed into unique sequences by a nearest-neighbor algorithm in which closely related sequences were merged to remove PCR and sequencing errors. CDR3 sequences were aligned to IMGT reference sequences to assign V, D and J gene segments. Each retained sequence needed at least a six-nucleotide match to both a V gene segment and a J gene segment. Rearrangements were called productive when the CDR3 lacked stop codons and stayed in frame with V and J; all others were non-productive. CDR3 was defined according to IMGT convention as the region running from the second conserved V-encoded cysteine to the conserved J-encoded phenylalanine. In an earlier analysis of around 600 of the donors, sequences lacking an unambiguous match to a single V gene segment were excluded. In an earlier analysis of approximately 590 of the donors, V segments were called functional above 56.7% productive rearrangements and were called segregating when the between-donor standard deviation exceeded 5%. A statistical classification framework was developed to diagnose cytomegalovirus status using the catalog of TCR beta chain sequences. A later analysis assigned V and J genes by comparing TCR nucleotide sequences with IMGT/GENE-DB human TR gene sequences. Using the TCRdist pipeline, a later analysis assigned CDR3 sequences along with most-parsimonious VDJ recombination scenarios. In a later analysis, every TCR beta chain was defined by the combination of its CDR3 amino acid sequence and its V-gene family, and reads without a unique V-gene family were dropped. A later analysis removed 500 to 650 highly shared, low-generation-probability nucleotide sequences to deal with suspected cross-contamination and a sequencing artifact. A later analysis calculated a clonal expansion index for each public chain from normalized within-repertoire ranks of inferred template counts. In a later analysis, generation probabilities were computed using a VDJ recombination model fitted to out-of-frame rearrangements, and the results were checked against IGoR. In a later analysis, TCR-TCR, TCR-HLA and TCR-CMV co-occurrence was scored with hypergeometric tests, and a repertoire-size bias correction was applied to TCR pairs. In a later analysis, false discovery rates were estimated by permuting HLA or CMV assignments 20 times. In a later analysis, co-occurring TCRs were grouped using DBSCAN, and TCRdist sequence similarity was added for clustering within HLA-allele-positive subsets. Repertoires with fewer than 30,000 or more than 120,000 public chains were left out of co-occurrence clustering, as were about 5 repertoires with anomalous nucleotide sharing. This immuneACCESS table, as held by TCRdb, lists in-frame sequences with V and J called but not all clones. Of the missing ones, under half trace to an unresolved V gene in checked studies; the others have no known cause. Clone size and V and J calls were adopted from that table, with D and trimming inferred from the DNA. In all, the sample holds some 150,000 clones, and approximately 80% of those were seen once. The ten largest account for 2.5% of the sample.

CDR3 length: 18 amino acids, cysteine to phenylalanine. The retained sequence is limited to the CDR3, 54 bases, with the frame set at the first base. CDR1 and CDR2 were assigned from the germline V gene (reference sequence) as MNHEY and SMNVEV. Germline trimming amounts to 8 bases on V and 0 bases on J, with 14 as the count of junction bases outside the gene matches. The origin of this receptor is a boy aged 2-9 years in good health and CMV-seronegative. This sequence uses TRBV27 and TRBJ2-3, and TRBD2 aligns with 10 junction nucleotides. The material sequenced was PBMCs. The CDR3 reads CASYVQREGQESTDTQYF. The sequenced DNA is TGTGCCAGCTACGTCCAGCGGGAGGGCCAAGAAAGCACAGATACGCAGTATTTT.